The 28 T cell receptor beta chains reported below all come from one sample, sequenced in a study of T cells in tuberculosis. TCRdb's table, derived via immunoSEQ multiplex PCR, lists solely in-frame clones and lacks some. This table holds over 30,000 clones, 95% to 97% found once. Sequences were obtained from PBMCs. The receptors come from a donor aged 10 to 29 with latent tuberculosis or without tuberculosis infection.

The chain employs TRBV6-1 and TRBJ1-4; tentatively, D is TRBD1 (5 bases). The CDR3 extends over 15 amino acids. V was trimmed by 1 base and J by 8 bases, leaving 14 bases between them. Germline V gives CDR1 MNHNS, CDR2 SASEGT. The CDR3 DNA follows: TGTGCCAGCAGTGAAGAGGGGAACGTCCCGGAAAAACTGTTTTTT. Protein sequence: CASSEEGNVPEKLFF.

This clone has only one observation. This chain uses TRBV23-1 with TRBJ1-2, with a possible D match to TRBD1 (5 bases). TRBV23-1 is labeled an ORF, and its function is uncertain. There are 12 residues in the CDR3. Trimming cost V 5 bases and J 7 bases, with 11 bases left between them. The CDR3 nucleotides read TGCGCCAGCAGTTGCCTAAGGGGTGGCTACACCTTC. Translated, it gives CASSCLRGGYTF.

This chain links TRBV5-5 with TRBJ1-5; a weak D match, TRBD1 (6 bases). V lost 4 bases and J 8 bases, leaving 19 bases between the germline ends. Germline assignment: CDR1 SGHKS and CDR2 YYEKEE (reference sequence). CDR3 length equals 15 residues. The CDR3: CASSANTGRAEPQHF. CDR3 in DNA: TGTGCCAGCAGCGCTAATACAGGGAGAGCGGAGCCCCAGCATTTT.

The chain uses TRBV29-1 and TRBJ1-2; TRBD1 might be the D (6 bases). Germline V gene lookup returns CDR1 SQVTM and CDR2 ANQGSEA. Deletions cut 7 bases from V and 2 bases from J, with 11 bases between. CDR3 length: 12 amino acids. The CDR3 here is CSAVDRNYGYTF. In DNA form, the CDR3 reads TGCAGCGCTGTGGACAGAAACTATGGCTACACCTTC.

The chain recombines TRBV27 with TRBJ2-7, with a tentative D call TRBD1 (6 bases). CDR1 and CDR2 (germline): MNHEY, SMNVEV (reference sequence). This CDR3 is built from 15 residues. The V end was cut by 6 bases, the J end by 4 bases, with 19 bases between. The CDR3 nucleotides are TGTGCCAGCAGATTAGGGGCAGGGGATGCTTACGAGCAGTACTTC. This codes for CASRLGAGDAYEQYF.

The CDR3 bases are TGTGCCAGCAGACGGACTCAAAACACCGGGGAGCTGTTTTTT. Translating gives CASRRTQNTGELFF. V usage is TRBV6-6 and J usage is TRBJ2-2, with D tentatively TRBD2 (5 bases). V lost 6 bases and J lost 2, with 10 bases in between. Germline V gene data show CDR1 as MNHNY and CDR2 as SVGAGI (reference sequence). The CDR3 spans 14 residues.

This clone was counted once. The J gene is TRBJ1-4, the V gene TRBV2, with D uncertain. Germline lookup yields CDR1 SNHLY and CDR2 FYNNEI. V was clipped by 2 bases and J by 8 bases, with 12 bases between them. The CDR3 runs 14 residues. The CDR3 spells CASSEPSGSEKLFF. In DNA form, the CDR3 reads TGTGCCAGCAGTGAACCCTCAGGCTCCGAAAAACTGTTTTTT.

The chain couples TRBV5-1 to TRBJ1-2; 10 bases fit TRBD1. Germline lookup yields CDR1 SGHRS and CDR2 YFSETQ. J lost 2 bases, V lost 0 bases, and 1 base had no gene match. The CDR3 sequence is 15 residues long. The CDR3 sequence: CASSLEGQGNYGYTF. CDR3 sequence (DNA): TGCGCCAGCAGCTTGGAGGGACAGGGGAACTATGGCTACACCTTC. Using reference TRBV5-1 and TRBJ1-2 for the parts outside the CDR3, the full variable domain is KAGVTQTPRYLIKTRGQQVTLSCSPISGHRSVSWYQQTPGQGLQFLFEYFSETQRNKGNFPGRFSGRQFSNSRSEMNVSTLELGDSALYLCASSLEGQGNYGYTFGSGTRLTVV.

The chain combines TRBV28 with TRBJ1-2; D not certain. V dropped 8 bases and J dropped 3 bases, with 16 bases sitting between them. The germline gives CDR1 MDHEN, CDR2 SYDVKM. The CDR3 is 14 amino acids. The DNA for the CDR3 is TGTGCCAGCCGTCCCCAAGGAGTCGACTATGGCTACACCTTC. Residues: CASRPQGVDYGYTF.

The rearrangement joins TRBV29-1 to TRBJ1-1; D uncertain. V shed 1 base and J shed 5 bases, with 8 bases lying between them. Per the germline V gene, CDR1 is SQVTM and CDR2 is ANQGSEA. CDR3 length: 12 residues. Here the CDR3 DNA reads TGCAGCGTTGAAGGGGCGGGAACTGAAGCTTTCTTT. This sequence encodes CSVEGAGTEAFF.

The genes are TRBV19 and TRBJ2-2, with 9 bases identical to TRBD2. This CDR3 has 16 amino acids. V trimming: 6 bases; J trimming: 1 base; junction bases outside the gene matches: 6. CDR1 is LNHDA and CDR2 is SQIVND in the germline V gene (reference sequence). CDR3 amino acids: CASRRLADKNTGELFF. The CDR3 coding sequence is TGTGCCAGTAGGCGACTAGCGGACAAGAACACCGGGGAGCTGTTTTTT. The full variable domain, completed using reference TRBV19 and TRBJ2-2, is DGGITQSPKYLFRKEGQNVTLSCEQNLNHDAMYWYRQDPGQGLRLIYYSQIVNDFQKGDIAEGYSVSREKKESFPLTVTSAQKNPTAFYLCASRRLADKNTGELFFGEGSRLTVL.

This clone was picked up one time. The CDR3 DNA is TGTGCCAGCAGCTTGAAAGGGGCTTATAGCAATCAGCCCCAGCATTTT. It specifies CASSLKGAYSNQPQHF. The gene calls are TRBV5-8 and TRBJ1-5; perhaps TRBD1 as D (5 bases). V gave up 1 base and J gave up 0 bases, with 11 bases separating them. This CDR3 spans 16 amino acids. The germline gives CDR1 SGHTS, CDR2 YDEGEE.

The CDR3 sequence: CAWGTVFADTQYF. For the CDR3, the DNA is TGTGCCTGGGGGACAGTATTCGCAGATACGCAGTATTTT. The chain has TRBV30 and TRBJ2-3; 7 bases match TRBD1. From germline, CDR1 is GTSNPN and CDR2 SVGIG (reference sequence). V lost 5 bases to trimming and J lost 4 bases; unmatched junction nucleotides: 6. The length of the CDR3 is 13 residues.

This chain uses TRBV19 with TRBJ1-1; D unclear. Germline V gene data show CDR1 as LNHDA and CDR2 as SQIVND (reference sequence). This CDR3 contains 14 residues. Trimming pared 4 bases from V and 0 bases from J, leaving 9 bases between. CDR3 protein: CASSRETMNTEAFF. The CDR3 nucleotides read TGTGCCAGTAGTAGGGAGACAATGAACACTGAAGCTTTCTTT.

The V call is TRBV28, the J call TRBJ2-7; the match to TRBD1 covers 8 bases. CDR1 is MDHEN and CDR2 is SYDVKM in the germline V gene. V lost 5 bases and J lost 2; bases outside the gene matches: 5. CDR3 length: 14 amino acids. The CDR3 is CASSPPDRAYEQYF. In nucleotides, the CDR3 is TGTGCCAGCAGTCCCCCGGACAGGGCCTACGAGCAGTACTTC.

The chain joins TRBV25-1 to TRBJ2-1; 11 bases fit TRBD2. J lost 6 bases, V lost 4 bases, and 8 bases had no gene match. The CDR3 sequence is 16 residues long. In germline, CDR1 is MGHDK, CDR2 SYGVNS. CDR3 nucleotides: TGTGCCAGCAGTGTTAGCGGGAGGGCCTCTCGCAATGAGCAGTTCTTC. Translation gives CASSVSGRASRNEQFF.

The chain recombines TRBV7-2 with TRBJ1-1, with D unclear. Germline V lookup: CDR1 SGHTA, CDR2 FQGNSA. This CDR3 is 15 amino acids long. V was cut by 2 bases and J by 1 base, with 11 bases left in between. Here the CDR3 DNA reads TGTGCCAGCAGCTTATATATACGGGGGAACACTGAAGCTTTCTTT. Protein product: CASSLYIRGNTEAFF.

The chain is built from TRBV6-1 and TRBJ1-2; D call uncertain. This CDR3 is built from 17 residues. Trimming took 2 bases from V and 0 from J, leaving 16 bases between them. Germline values: CDR1 MNHNS, CDR2 SASEGT. In DNA form, the CDR3 reads TGTGCCAGCAGTGAATACGCTGGGAGAGGACCTAACTATGGCTACACCTTC. Its translation is CASSEYAGRGPNYGYTF.

CDR3 DNA sequence: TGTGCCAGCTCACCACTTAGCGGGAGGGCCTCTGGGGCCAACGTCCTGACTTTC. Its protein is CASSPLSGRASGANVLTF. J is TRBJ2-6 and V is TRBV18; TRBD2 aligns across 11 bases. Per germline, CDR1 KGHSH and CDR2 LQKENI. With V trimmed by 1 base and J by 0 bases, 2 bases remained unmatched. The CDR3 is 18 amino acids. Full variable domain (rest looked up from reference TRBV18 and TRBJ2-6): NAGVMQNPRHLVRRRGQEARLRCSPMKGHSHVYWYRQLPEEGLKFMVYLQKENIIDESGMPKERFSAEFPKEGPSILRIQQVVRGDSAAYFCASSPLSGRASGANVLTFGAGSRLTVL.

The V gene is TRBV6-1, the J gene TRBJ2-3; D perhaps matches TRBD1 (6 bases). Between the trimmed V and J ends, which lost 0 bases and 5 bases, there was a span of 15 bases. The germline CDR1 and CDR2 sequences are MNHNS and SASEGT. The CDR3 has 16 residues. The CDR3 spells CASSEAPAGVLDTQYF. The CDR3 nucleotides read TGTGCCAGCAGTGAAGCGCCGGCAGGGGTACTAGATACGCAGTATTTT.

The chain joins TRBV12-5 to TRBJ2-1, with a possible D match to TRBD2 (6 bases). The germline V gene has CDR1 LGHNT and CDR2 FRNRAP. The V and J ends lost 9 bases and 6 bases respectively, with 18 bases between them. The CDR3 is made up of 14 amino acids. CDR3: CASEEEGRINEQFF. The CDR3 DNA reads TGTGCTAGCGAGGAGGAGGGGAGAATCAATGAGCAGTTCTTC.

The gene calls are TRBV5-1 and TRBJ1-4; 7 bases agree with TRBD1. CDR3 length: 16 residues. V lost 3 bases and J lost 0; bases outside the gene matches: 5. Germline V lookup: CDR1 SGHRS, CDR2 YFSETQ. The CDR3 nucleotides are TGCGCCAGCAGCTCCGGACAGGATGCAACTAATGAAAAACTGTTTTTT. Residues: CASSSGQDATNEKLFF.

J is TRBJ1-2 and V is TRBV27; TRBD1 matches 7 bases. Germline V CDR1 and CDR2: MNHEY, SMNVEV (reference sequence). This CDR3 spans 15 amino acids. Trimming cost V 1 base and J 1 base; bases outside gene matches: 3. In DNA form, the CDR3 reads TGTGCCAGCAGTTTATGGGCAGGGGGTAACTATGGCTACACCTTC. It is translated as CASSLWAGGNYGYTF.

CDR3 DNA sequence: TGTGCCAGCACGTTCATCGGGACAGGGGGTGAAAAACTGTTTTTT. This gives the protein CASTFIGTGGEKLFF. This rearrangement joins TRBV2 to TRBJ1-4, with 11 bases lining up with TRBD1. The germline CDR1 and CDR2 sequences are SNHLY and FYNNEI. The CDR3 spans 15 residues. With V trimmed by 7 bases and J by 7 bases, 8 bases remained unmatched.

This sequence joins TRBV5-1 and TRBJ2-3; 8 bases match TRBD2. Per germline, CDR1 SGHRS and CDR2 YFSETQ. The trim removed 4 bases at V and 0 bases at J, leaving 7 bases unmatched. The CDR3 length is 16 residues. The CDR3 DNA follows: TGCGCCAGCAGCGCGAGACTAGCGCGAAGCACAGATACGCAGTATTTT. Translating it yields CASSARLARSTDTQYF.

The chain uses TRBV27 and TRBJ2-1, with 8 positions matching TRBD1. Unmatched junction bases numbered 8, after V lost 6 bases and J lost 4 bases. The V gene's germline CDR1 is MNHEY and CDR2 SMNVEV (reference sequence). The CDR3 has 15 amino acids. The DNA of the CDR3 is TGTGCCAGCAGAACCTCAGGGGGCCCATACAATGAGCAGTTCTTC. As protein: CASRTSGGPYNEQFF.

A single count supports this clone. The rearrangement joins TRBV5-1 to TRBJ1-1; D unresolved. The V gene lost 2 bases and the J gene lost 1 base, with 6 bases spanning the gap. Germline CDR1 and CDR2: SGHRS and YFSETQ. The CDR3 length is 13 residues. As DNA, the CDR3 is TGCGCCAGCAGCTTCGGGGAGAACACTGAAGCTTTCTTT. It specifies CASSFGENTEAFF.

V and J are TRBV19 and TRBJ2-5; D remains unclear. Trimming stripped 5 bases from V and 2 bases from J, with 9 bases between. The CDR3 contains 13 residues. Germline CDR1 LNHDA, CDR2 SQIVND (reference sequence). The CDR3 loop reads CASSLQVQETQYF. CDR3 DNA: TGTGCCAGTAGTCTCCAGGTACAAGAGACCCAGTACTTC. Based on the CDR3 plus reference TRBV19 and TRBJ2-5, the full variable domain is DGGITQSPKYLFRKEGQNVTLSCEQNLNHDAMYWYRQDPGQGLRLIYYSQIVNDFQKGDIAEGYSVSREKKESFPLTVTSAQKNPTAFYLCASSLQVQETQYFGPGTRLLVL.